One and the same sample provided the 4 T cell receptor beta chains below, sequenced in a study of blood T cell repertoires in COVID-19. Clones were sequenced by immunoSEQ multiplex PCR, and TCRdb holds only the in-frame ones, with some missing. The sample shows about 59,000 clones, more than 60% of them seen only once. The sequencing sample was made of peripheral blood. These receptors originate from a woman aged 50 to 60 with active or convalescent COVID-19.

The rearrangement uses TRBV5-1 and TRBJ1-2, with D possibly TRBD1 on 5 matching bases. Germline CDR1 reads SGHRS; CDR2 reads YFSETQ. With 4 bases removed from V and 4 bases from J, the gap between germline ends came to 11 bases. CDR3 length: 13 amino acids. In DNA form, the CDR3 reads TGCGCCAGCAGCCCGGGGGATGGCTATGGCTACACCTTC. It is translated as CASSPGDGYGYTF.

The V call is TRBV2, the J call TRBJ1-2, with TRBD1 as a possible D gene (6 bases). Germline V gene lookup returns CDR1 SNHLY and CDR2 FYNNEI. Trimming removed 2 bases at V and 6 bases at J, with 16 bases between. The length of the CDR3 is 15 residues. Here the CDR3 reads CASSETAGGANGYTF. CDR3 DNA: TGTGCCAGCAGTGAAACGGCGGGGGGCGCGAATGGCTACACCTTC.

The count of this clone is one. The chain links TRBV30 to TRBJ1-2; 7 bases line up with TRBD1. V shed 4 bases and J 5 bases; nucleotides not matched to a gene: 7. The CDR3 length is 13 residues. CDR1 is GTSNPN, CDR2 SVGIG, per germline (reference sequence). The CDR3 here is CAWIEGAWYGYTF. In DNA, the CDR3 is TGTGCCTGGATAGAGGGGGCATGGTATGGCTACACCTTC. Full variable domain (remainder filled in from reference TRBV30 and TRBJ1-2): SQTIHQWPATLVQPVGSPLSLECTVEGTSNPNLYWYRQAAGRGLQLLFYSVGIGQISSEVPQNLSASRPQDRQFILSSKKLLLSDSGFYLCAWIEGAWYGYTFGSGTRLTVV.

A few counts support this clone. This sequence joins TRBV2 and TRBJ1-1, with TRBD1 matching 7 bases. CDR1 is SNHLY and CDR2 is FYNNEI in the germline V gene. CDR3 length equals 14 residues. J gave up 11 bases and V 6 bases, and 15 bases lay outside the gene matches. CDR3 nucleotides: TGTGCCAGCAGCTCGGGGACAGCACGCACTCCGGCTTTCTTT. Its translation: CASSSGTARTPAFF.